The 21 T cell receptor beta chains reported below all come from one sample, sequenced in a study of T cells in localized non-small cell lung cancer (TCRdb year 2020). To prepare the library, the immunoSEQ multiplex PCR assay was applied. This is the immuneACCESS table as TCRdb keeps it, with only in-frame sequences that have V and J called. A part of the clones is gone; compared with another copy, unresolved V genes explain less than half, and the rest is unexplained. Within this sample are about 92,000 clones, with about nine tenths of them counted one time only. The ten largest clonotypes hold over 3.5% of the sample. The material was PBMCs, obtained before any cancer treatment. The receptors shown here come from a woman aged 35-70 years with stage II squamous cell lung carcinoma.

The gene calls are TRBV5-8 and TRBJ2-2, with 7 bases fitting TRBD2. Per germline, CDR1 SGHTS and CDR2 YDEGEE. The junction had 4 bases not matched to a gene; V was cut back by 3 bases and J by 2 bases. The CDR3 extends over 15 amino acids. CDR3 residues: CASSSGTTNTGELFF. The CDR3 DNA sequence: TGTGCCAGCAGCTCGGGGACTACCAACACCGGGGAGCTGTTTTTT.

The chain recombines TRBV5-4 with TRBJ2-5; D remains unclear. CDR3 length equals 12 residues. The ends were cut back, 4 bases at V and 3 bases at J, with 7 bases in the middle. In germline, CDR1 is SGHNT, CDR2 YYREEE (reference sequence). CDR3 in DNA: TGTGCCAGCAGCGTACCGAAAGAGACCCAGTACTTC. This sequence encodes CASSVPKETQYF.

The chain uses TRBV5-1 and TRBJ2-7; 7 bases match TRBD2. This CDR3 spans 13 amino acids. V was pared by 2 bases and J by 2 bases, with 1 base of the junction left unmatched. Germline V gives CDR1 SGHRS, CDR2 YFSETQ. The CDR3 is CASSLGTTYEQYF. CDR3 bases: TGCGCCAGCAGCTTAGGGACTACCTACGAGCAGTACTTC. The complete variable domain, with remaining parts taken from reference TRBV5-1 and TRBJ2-7, reads KAGVTQTPRYLIKTRGQQVTLSCSPISGHRSVSWYQQTPGQGLQFLFEYFSETQRNKGNFPGRFSGRQFSNSRSEMNVSTLELGDSALYLCASSLGTTYEQYFGPGTRLTVT.

The chain has TRBV5-1 and TRBJ1-1; TRBD1 is a possible D gene (5 bases). The germline V gene has CDR1 SGHRS and CDR2 YFSETQ. V was pared by 3 bases and J by 0 bases, with 12 bases between. The CDR3 length is 15 residues. The CDR3 reads CASSSPPDMNTEAFF. The DNA for the CDR3 is TGCGCCAGCAGCTCACCACCGGACATGAACACTGAAGCTTTCTTT.

The V gene is TRBV7-9, the J gene TRBJ1-2; 11 positions match TRBD1. Germline values: CDR1 SEHNR, CDR2 FQNEAQ (reference sequence). The CDR3 is 15 amino acids. With V trimmed by 8 bases and J by 5 bases, 10 bases remained unmatched. The CDR3 sequence: CASEGTGGKFYGYTF. CDR3 in DNA: TGTGCCAGCGAAGGGACAGGGGGAAAATTTTATGGCTACACCTTC.

The chain recombines TRBV5-6 with TRBJ1-5, with D uncertain. This CDR3 is 12 amino acids long. The V end lost 0 bases, the J end lost 6 bases, and 4 bases lay between the germline ends. Germline CDR1 reads SGHDT; CDR2 reads YYEEEE. The CDR3 reads CASSLGIQPQHF. Written as DNA, the CDR3 is TGTGCCAGCAGCTTGGGAATTCAGCCCCAGCATTTT.

The V gene is TRBV27, the J gene TRBJ1-2; 7 bases line up with TRBD1. Germline V lookup: CDR1 MNHEY, CDR2 SMNVEV (reference sequence). CDR3 length: 16 amino acids. Trimming cost V 3 bases and J 0 bases; bases outside gene matches: 7. The CDR3 spells CASSFVRGLSNYGYTF. DNA for the CDR3: TGTGCCAGCAGTTTTGTCAGGGGGTTATCTAACTATGGCTACACCTTC.

The rearrangement links TRBV19 to TRBJ1-2; D is undetermined. CDR1 LNHDA and CDR2 SQIVND come from the germline V gene (reference sequence). This CDR3 has 13 residues. Between the trimmed V and J ends, which lost 7 bases and 2 bases, there was a span of 11 bases. The CDR3 DNA reads TGTGCCAGTAAAACCAACAGCAACTATGGCTACACCTTC. Its protein is CASKTNSNYGYTF.

This rearrangement joins TRBV2 to TRBJ1-2; D is unclear. Germline V gene sequence: CDR1 SNHLY, CDR2 FYNNEI. V dropped 3 bases and J dropped 7 bases, with 15 bases sitting between them. The CDR3 has 14 residues. CDR3 in DNA: TGTGCCAGCAGTGATGTGGCCTTTGATAGTGGCTACACCTTC. Amino acids: CASSDVAFDSGYTF.

The V and J genes are TRBV5-1 and TRBJ1-1; D gene ambiguous. The germline CDR1 and CDR2 sequences are SGHRS and YFSETQ. This CDR3 has 13 amino acids. Trimming stripped 0 bases from V and 8 bases from J, with 11 bases between. CDR3 sequence reads: CASSLVGGSEAFF. For the CDR3, the DNA is TGCGCCAGCAGCTTGGTTGGTGGCAGCGAAGCTTTCTTT.

This chain joins TRBV10-2 and TRBJ1-1, with 8 bases lining up with TRBD1. CDR1 WSHSY and CDR2 SAAADI come from the germline V gene. J gave up 10 bases and V 7 bases, and 14 bases lay outside the gene matches. The CDR3 consists of 14 residues. The CDR3, as DNA: TGCGCCAGCATCCCAGACAGGGGAGTTTTCGGAGCTTTCTTT. Translating it yields CASIPDRGVFGAFF.

The chain carries TRBV15 and TRBJ1-1; perhaps TRBD1 as D (5 bases). The V end lost 8 bases, the J end lost 1 base, and 11 bases lay between the germline ends. The CDR3 is 13 amino acids. Germline V CDR1 and CDR2: LNHNV, YYDKDF (reference sequence). Here the CDR3 DNA reads TGTGCCACCGTGGGACGGACGAACACTGAAGCTTTCTTT. This translates into CATVGRTNTEAFF. The whole variable domain, remainder taken from reference TRBV15 and TRBJ1-1, is DAMVIQNPRYQVTQFGKPVTLSCSQTLNHNVMYWYQQKSSQAPKLLFHYYDKDFNNEADTPDNFQSRRPNTSFCFLDIRSPGLGDTAMYLCATVGRTNTEAFFGQGTRLTVV.

The rearrangement joins TRBV5-6 to TRBJ1-5; 7 bases line up with TRBD1. This CDR3 spans 14 amino acids. CDR1 is SGHDT and CDR2 is YYEEEE in the germline V gene. The J segment lost 2 bases and the V segment lost 4 bases, leaving 3 bases of the junction unmatched. Written as DNA, the CDR3 is TGTGCCAGCAGCCAAACAGGGGGCAATCAGCCCCAGCATTTT. Translation gives CASSQTGGNQPQHF.

This chain links TRBV28 with TRBJ1-2; TRBD1 is a possible D gene (5 bases). This CDR3 contains 11 residues. Trimming took 10 bases from V and 11 from J, leaving 17 bases between them. CDR1 and CDR2 from the germline V gene are MDHEN and SYDVKM. The CDR3: CATGGIERYTF. CDR3 DNA sequence: TGTGCCACCGGGGGAATCGAGAGGTACACCTTC.

The V call is TRBV7-8, the J call TRBJ1-3; 8 bases fit TRBD1. CDR3 length: 13 residues. From germline, CDR1 is SGHVS and CDR2 FQNEAQ. J was trimmed by 8 bases and V by 4 bases; bases with no gene match: 4. Here the CDR3 DNA reads TGTGCCAGCAGCTACGGACAGGGAGACACCATATATTTT. This codes for CASSYGQGDTIYF.

This chain links TRBV2 with TRBJ1-5; 10 nucleotides line up with TRBD1. This CDR3 contains 15 residues. With 3 bases clipped from V and 8 bases from J, the junction kept 7 bases outside the gene matches. CDR1 and CDR2 from the germline V gene are SNHLY and FYNNEI. The CDR3 region is CASSEARDRGEPQHF. The CDR3 bases are TGTGCCAGCAGTGAGGCCCGGGACAGGGGAGAGCCCCAGCATTTT.

The V and J genes are TRBV9 and TRBJ2-3; 10 bases map to TRBD2. Germline V gives CDR1 SGDLS, CDR2 YYNGEE. This CDR3 contains 19 residues. V shed 4 bases, J shed 0 bases, and the junction held 14 bases outside the gene matches. Here the CDR3 DNA reads TGTGCCAGCAGCCCAGCTAGAAATAGCGGGGGGCCTAGCACAGATACGCAGTATTTT. Translated: CASSPARNSGGPSTDTQYF.

This clone appeared a single time. The V call is TRBV28, the J call TRBJ1-2, with D tentatively TRBD1 (5 bases). Germline CDR1 and CDR2: MDHEN and SYDVKM. Trimming removed 7 bases from V and 4 bases from J, with 13 bases in between. The CDR3 sequence is 13 residues long. CDR3: CASNRGVGYGYTF. CDR3 sequence (DNA): TGTGCCAGCAACCGGGGCGTGGGCTATGGCTACACCTTC.

This clone came up a few times. Other DNA sequences in this specimen translate into the identical CDR3. The chain is built from TRBV2 and TRBJ1-5; no clear D gene. The germline gives CDR1 SNHLY, CDR2 FYNNEI. V was clipped by 7 bases and J by 4 bases, with 8 bases between them. The CDR3 consists of 12 residues. The CDR3 DNA reads TGTGCCAGCACGCTTGGGAATCAGCCCCAGCATTTT. As protein: CASTLGNQPQHF. Variable domain in full (rest from reference TRBV2 and TRBJ1-5): EPEVTQTPSHQVTQMGQEVILRCVPISNHLYFYWYRQILGQKVEFLVSFYNNEISEKSEIFDDQFSVERPDGSNFTLKIRSTKLEDSAMYFCASTLGNQPQHFGDGTRLSIL.

This chain joins TRBV4-1 and TRBJ2-7, with 9 bases identical to TRBD1. Germline assignment: CDR1 MGHRA and CDR2 YSYEKL. The CDR3 runs to 15 residues. V was clipped by 1 base and J by 5 bases; unmatched bases: 6. As DNA, the CDR3 is TGCGCCAGCAGCCAAGCTGGGACAGGGTTTGACGAGCAGTACTTC. As protein: CASSQAGTGFDEQYF.

The chain has TRBV27 and TRBJ1-1; D not resolved. The CDR3 has 14 residues. CDR1 is MNHEY and CDR2 is SMNVEV in the germline V gene (reference sequence). Deletions cut 3 bases from V and 1 base from J, with 9 bases between. CDR3 sequence reads: CASSFSRRNTEAFF. The CDR3 bases are TGTGCCAGCAGTTTCTCTCGTAGGAACACTGAAGCTTTCTTT.